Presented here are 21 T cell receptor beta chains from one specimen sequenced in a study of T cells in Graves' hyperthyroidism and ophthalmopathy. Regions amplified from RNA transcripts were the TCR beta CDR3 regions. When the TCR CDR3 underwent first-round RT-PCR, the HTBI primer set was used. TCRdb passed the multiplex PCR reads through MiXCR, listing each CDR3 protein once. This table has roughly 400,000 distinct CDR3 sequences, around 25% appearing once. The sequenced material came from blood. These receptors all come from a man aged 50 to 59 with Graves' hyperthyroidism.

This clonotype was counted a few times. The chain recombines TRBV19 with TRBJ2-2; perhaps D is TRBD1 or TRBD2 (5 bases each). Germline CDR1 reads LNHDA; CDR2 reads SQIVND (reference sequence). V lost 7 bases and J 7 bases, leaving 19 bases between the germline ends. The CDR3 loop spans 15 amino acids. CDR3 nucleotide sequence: TGTGCCAGTAACCTCCGGGACGGCCTAGTCGGGGAGCTGTTTTTT. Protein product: CASNLRDGLVGELFF. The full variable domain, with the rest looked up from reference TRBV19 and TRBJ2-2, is DGGITQSPKYLFRKEGQNVTLSCEQNLNHDAMYWYRQDPGQGLRLIYYSQIVNDFQKGDIAEGYSVSREKKESFPLTVTSAQKNPTAFYLCASNLRDGLVGELFFGEGSRLTVL.

The CDR3 DNA reads TGTGCCAGCAGTTTGGGGCTAGTGATCACAGATACGCAGTATTTT. This codes for CASSLGLVITDTQYF. J is TRBJ2-3 and V is TRBV12-3 or TRBV12-4; D is perhaps TRBD1 (5 bases). This CDR3 has 15 amino acids. Trimming took off 3 bases at V and 2 bases at J, with 12 bases between the two ends.

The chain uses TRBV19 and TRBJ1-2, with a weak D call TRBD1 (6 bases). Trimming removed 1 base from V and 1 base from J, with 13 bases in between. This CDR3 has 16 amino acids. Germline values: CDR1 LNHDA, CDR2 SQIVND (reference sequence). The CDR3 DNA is TGTGCCAGTAGTATAGGTAGGACAGCTATTAACTATGGCTACACCTTC. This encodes CASSIGRTAINYGYTF.

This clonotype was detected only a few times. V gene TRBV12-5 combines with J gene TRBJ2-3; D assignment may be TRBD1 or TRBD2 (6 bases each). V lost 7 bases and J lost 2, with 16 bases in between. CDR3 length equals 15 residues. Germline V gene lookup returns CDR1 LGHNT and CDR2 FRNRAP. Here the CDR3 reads CASAPGGGDTDTQYF. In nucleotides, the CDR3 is TGTGCTAGTGCCCCCGGGGGCGGGGACACAGATACGCAGTATTTT.

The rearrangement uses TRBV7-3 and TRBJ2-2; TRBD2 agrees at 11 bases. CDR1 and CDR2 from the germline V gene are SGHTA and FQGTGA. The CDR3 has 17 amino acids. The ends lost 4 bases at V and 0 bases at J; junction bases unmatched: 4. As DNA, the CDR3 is TGTGCCAGCAGCTCTAGGACTAGCGGGCCGAACACCGGGGAGCTGTTTTTT. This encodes CASSSRTSGPNTGELFF. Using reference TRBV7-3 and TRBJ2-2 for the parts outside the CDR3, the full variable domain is GAGVSQTPSNKVTEKGKYVELRCDPISGHTALYWYRQSLGQGPEFLIYFQGTGAADDSGLPNDRFFAVRPEGSVSTLKIQRTERGDSAVYLCASSSRTSGPNTGELFFGEGSRLTVL.

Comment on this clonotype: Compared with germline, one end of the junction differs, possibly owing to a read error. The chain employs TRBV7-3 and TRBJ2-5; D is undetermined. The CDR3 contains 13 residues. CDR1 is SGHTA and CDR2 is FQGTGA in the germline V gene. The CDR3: CASSLKVGETRYF. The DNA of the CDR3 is TGTGCCAGCAGCTTAAAAGTAGGAGAGACCCGGTACTTC.

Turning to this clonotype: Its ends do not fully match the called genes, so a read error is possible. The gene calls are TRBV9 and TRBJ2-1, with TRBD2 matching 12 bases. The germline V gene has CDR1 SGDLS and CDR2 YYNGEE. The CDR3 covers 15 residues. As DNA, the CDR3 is TGCGCCAGCAGCATGGGACTAGCGGGCGTCGATGAGCAGTTCTTC. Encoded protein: CASSMGLAGVDEQFF.

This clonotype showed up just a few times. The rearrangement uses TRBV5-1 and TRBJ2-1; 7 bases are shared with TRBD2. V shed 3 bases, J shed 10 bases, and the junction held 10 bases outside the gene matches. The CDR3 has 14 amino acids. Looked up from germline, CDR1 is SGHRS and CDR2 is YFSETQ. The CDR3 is CASSSGTAGGEQFF. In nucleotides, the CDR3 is TGCGCCAGCAGCTCCGGGACTGCCGGGGGGGAGCAGTTCTTC.

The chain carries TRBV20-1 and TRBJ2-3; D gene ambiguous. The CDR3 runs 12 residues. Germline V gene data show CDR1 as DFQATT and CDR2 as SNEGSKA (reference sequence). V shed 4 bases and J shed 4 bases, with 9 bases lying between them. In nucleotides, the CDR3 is TGCAGTGCTACAGATGAGGCAGATACGCAGTATTTT. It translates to CSATDEADTQYF.

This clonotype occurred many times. The CDR3 DNA sequence: TGTGCCAGCAGCCGGTGGGATGGGGCGGGGAATGAGCAGTTCTTC. Protein product: CASSRWDGAGNEQFF. V usage is TRBV3-1 and J usage is TRBJ2-1; maybe TRBD2 (6 bases). V lost 4 bases and J lost 7, with 17 bases in between. The CDR3 consists of 15 residues. The V gene's germline CDR1 is LGHDT and CDR2 YNNKEL (reference sequence).

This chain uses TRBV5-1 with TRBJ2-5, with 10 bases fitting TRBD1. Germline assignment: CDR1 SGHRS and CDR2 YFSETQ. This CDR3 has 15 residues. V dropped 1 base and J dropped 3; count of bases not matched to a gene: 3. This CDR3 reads CASSLTGTGEETQYF. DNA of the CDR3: TGCGCCAGCAGCTTGACGGGGACAGGGGAAGAGACCCAGTACTTC. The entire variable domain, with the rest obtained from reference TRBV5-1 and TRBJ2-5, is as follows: KAGVTQTPRYLIKTRGQQVTLSCSPISGHRSVSWYQQTPGQGLQFLFEYFSETQRNKGNFPGRFSGRQFSNSRSEMNVSTLELGDSALYLCASSLTGTGEETQYFGPGTRLLVL.

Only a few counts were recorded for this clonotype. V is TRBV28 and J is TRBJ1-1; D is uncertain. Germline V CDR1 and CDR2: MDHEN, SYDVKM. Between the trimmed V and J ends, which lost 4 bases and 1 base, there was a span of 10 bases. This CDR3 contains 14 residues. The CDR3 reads CASSSMGENTEAFF. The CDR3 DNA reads TGTGCCAGCAGTTCCATGGGAGAGAACACTGAAGCTTTCTTT.

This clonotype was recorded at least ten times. For the CDR3, the DNA is TGTGCCAGCAGCTTCGACAGGGGTGGGGAGACCCAGTACTTC. Protein product: CASSFDRGGETQYF. The V and J genes are TRBV11-1 and TRBJ2-5, with 8 bases aligning to TRBD1. The CDR3 loop spans 14 amino acids. Germline CDR1 SGHAT, CDR2 FQDESV (reference sequence). Trimming removed 3 bases from V and 5 bases from J; junction bases left unmatched: 5. The full variable domain, rest sourced from reference TRBV11-1 and TRBJ2-5, is EAEVAQSPRYKITEKSQAVAFWCDPISGHATLYWYRQILGQGPELLVQFQDESVVDDSQLPKDRFSAERLKGVDSTLKIQPAELGDSAMYLCASSFDRGGETQYFGPGTRLLVL.

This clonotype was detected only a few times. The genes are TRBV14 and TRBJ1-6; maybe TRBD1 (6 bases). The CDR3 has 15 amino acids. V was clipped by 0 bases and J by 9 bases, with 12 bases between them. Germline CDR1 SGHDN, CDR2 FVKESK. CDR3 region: CASSQDAGAGSPLHF. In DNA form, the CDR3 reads TGTGCCAGCAGCCAAGATGCAGGGGCCGGTTCACCCCTCCACTTT.

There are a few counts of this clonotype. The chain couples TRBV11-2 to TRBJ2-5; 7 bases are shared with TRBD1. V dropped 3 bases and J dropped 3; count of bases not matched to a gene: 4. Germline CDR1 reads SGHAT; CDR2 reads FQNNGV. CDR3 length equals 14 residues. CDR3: CASSLGQREETQYF. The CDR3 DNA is TGTGCCAGCAGCTTGGGACAGAGAGAAGAGACCCAGTACTTC.

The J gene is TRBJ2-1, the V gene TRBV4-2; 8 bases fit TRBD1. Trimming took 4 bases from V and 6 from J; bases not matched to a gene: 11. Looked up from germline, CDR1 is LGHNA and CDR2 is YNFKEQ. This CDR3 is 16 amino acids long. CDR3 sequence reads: CASSRPDRAEANEQFF. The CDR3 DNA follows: TGTGCCAGCAGCCGCCCGGACAGGGCGGAGGCCAATGAGCAGTTCTTC.

The DNA of the CDR3 is TGCAGTGCTAGGTGGGGGGATCAGCCCCAGCATTTT. It encodes CSARWGDQPQHF. The rearrangement joins TRBV20-1 to TRBJ1-5, with D perhaps TRBD1 (5 bases). CDR3 size: 12 residues. V gave up 3 bases and J gave up 5 bases, with 8 bases separating them. Germline CDR1 reads DFQATT; CDR2 reads SNEGSKA (reference sequence).

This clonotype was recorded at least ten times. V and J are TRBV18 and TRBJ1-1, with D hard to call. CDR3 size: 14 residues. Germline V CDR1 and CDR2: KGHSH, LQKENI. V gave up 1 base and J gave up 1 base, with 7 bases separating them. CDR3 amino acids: CASSPQQWNTEAFF. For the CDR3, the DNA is TGTGCCAGCTCACCACAACAGTGGAACACTGAAGCTTTCTTT. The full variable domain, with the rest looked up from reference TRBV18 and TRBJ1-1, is NAGVMQNPRHLVRRRGQEARLRCSPMKGHSHVYWYRQLPEEGLKFMVYLQKENIIDESGMPKERFSAEFPKEGPSILRIQQVVRGDSAAYFCASSPQQWNTEAFFGQGTRLTVV.

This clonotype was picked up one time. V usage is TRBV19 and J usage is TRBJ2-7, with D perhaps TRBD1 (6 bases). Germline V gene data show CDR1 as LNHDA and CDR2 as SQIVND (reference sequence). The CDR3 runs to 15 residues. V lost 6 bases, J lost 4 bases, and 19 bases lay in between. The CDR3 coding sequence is TGTGCCAGTAGCTACCCCCAGCGGCAGGGGTACGAGCAGTACTTC. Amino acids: CASSYPQRQGYEQYF.

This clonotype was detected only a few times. The CDR3: CASSLSASGTSRQYF. CDR3 bases: TGTGCCAGCAGTTTGAGTGCTAGCGGGACGTCTAGGCAGTACTTC. V is TRBV28 and J is TRBJ2-7, with 9 bases matching TRBD2. Trimming took 3 bases from V and 9 from J; bases not matched to a gene: 12. The CDR3 runs 15 residues. Germline CDR1 and CDR2: MDHEN and SYDVKM.

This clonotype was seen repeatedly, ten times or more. DNA of the CDR3: TGTGCTAGTAATAGCGGGAGTGGAGATACGCAGTATTTT. Encoded protein: CASNSGSGDTQYF. The V gene is TRBV12-5, the J gene TRBJ2-3; 9 nucleotides match TRBD2. Germline V gene data show CDR1 as LGHNT and CDR2 as FRNRAP. The junction had 5 bases not matched to a gene; V was cut back by 8 bases and J by 5 bases. This CDR3 has 13 amino acids.